The source of this T cell receptor beta chain is a study of blood T cell repertoires in COVID-19. Authors' methods: Using reference gene primer amplification, nucleated cell counts were estimated. The method was immunoSEQ multiplex PCR; TCRdb's version includes in-frame clones alone and lacks a portion of them. V and J calls and clone size are those listed in that table; D and trimming were worked out from the DNA. Of tens of thousands of clones listed, 85% are singletons. The CDR3 is made up of 17 amino acids. Germline trimming cut 2 bases from V and 10 bases from J; bases unmatched to any gene: 11. Germline CDR1 is SGHTA and CDR2 is FQGNSA.

The V call is TRBV7-2, the J call TRBJ2-3; TRBD2 agrees at 14 bases. Sequencing was done on a sample of peripheral blood. This sequence was found in a woman aged 70-85 years in a cohort sampled during active COVID-19. The DNA of the CDR3 is TGTGCCAGCAGCTTACTCGGGACTAGCGGGAGTGGTTTGGCGCAGTATTTT. Translation: CASSLLGTSGSGLAQYF.